This is a list of T cell receptor beta chains from one sample in a study of post-analysis software for immune sequencing data. TCRdb redid the calling of the PCR reads with MiXCR, one entry per CDR3 protein. The sample shows hundreds of thousands of distinct CDR3 sequences, roughly 45% of them seen only once. Sequences were obtained from blood. All receptors derive from a girl aged 5-17 years with multiple sclerosis. CDR3s include the opening cysteine and the closing phenylalanine or tryptophan. D genes are given only for firm matches. Clone size is shown for a subset of rows, as once, few, many or a class of expanded clone.

clone size	V gene	J gene	D gene	CDR3 DNA	CDR3 protein
NA	TRBV18	TRBJ2-7	NA	TGTGCCAGCTCACCAGTGGGGGAGCGCGCCTACGAGCAGTACTTC	CASSPVGERAYEQYF
few	TRBV7-2	TRBJ2-4	TRBD2	TGTGCCAGCAGCCGGACTAGCGGGAGAGGTACAAACATTCAGTACTTC	CASSRTSGRGTNIQYF
NA	TRBV4-3	TRBJ2-7	TRBD1	TGCGCCAGCAGCCAAGCTAGGGGGACAGACCATCGGACCTACGAGCAGTACTTC	CASSQARGTDHRTYEQYF
NA	TRBV28	TRBJ2-5	NA	TGTGCCAGAAGTTTGTCGGGGAAAGAGACCCAGTACTTC	CARSLSGKETQYF
few	TRBV9	TRBJ2-7	NA	TGTGCCAGCAGCGTAGAGGTAGCGGACTACGAGCAGTACTTC	CASSVEVADYEQYF
NA	TRBV7-2	TRBJ2-7	NA	TGTGCCAGCAGCTTAGTATTGTTGGAGTCCTACGAGCAGTACTTC	CASSLVLLESYEQYF
NA	TRBV29-1	TRBJ1-2	NA	TGCAGCGCCGCCCAGGGCGCTGGCTACACCTTC	CSAAQGAGYTF
NA	TRBV7-3	TRBJ2-7	NA	TGTGCCAGCAGCCTCGGCGGGGTTGCCTACGAGCAGTACTTC	CASSLGGVAYEQYF
few	TRBV29-1	TRBJ2-6	TRBD1	TGCAGCGTTGAAGGACAGGGGAATGGGGCCAACGTCCTGACTTTC	CSVEGQGNGANVLTF
NA	TRBV20-1	TRBJ2-3	NA	TGCAGTCCTCAAGAAGGGAGGGATACGCAGTATTTT	CSPQEGRDTQYF
NA	TRBV7-2	TRBJ2-1	TRBD2	TGTGCCAGCAGCTTAGCTACTAGCGGGCCGCAGGGTGAGCAGTTCTTC	CASSLATSGPQGEQFF
few	TRBV29-1	TRBJ2-1	NA	TGCAGCGTTGTACTGGATGCTTACAATGAGCAGTTCTTC	CSVVLDAYNEQFF
NA	TRBV29-1	TRBJ2-7	TRBD1	TGCAGCGTTGTGGGCCCCTCCGGGGGACAGGGCTCCTACGAGCAGTACTTC	CSVVGPSGGQGSYEQYF
NA	TRBV6-2/TRBV6-3	TRBJ1-6	NA	TGTGCCAGCAGTTACTCGCCGGACCAGGGGTCCCATAATTCACCCCTCCACTTT	CASSYSPDQGSHNSPLHF
NA	TRBV28	TRBJ2-5	TRBD2	TGTGCCAGCAGGGAGGCCTCGAAGGGAGGGGCCCAGTACTTC	CASREASKGGAQYF
NA	TRBV28	TRBJ2-6	NA	TGTGCCAGCAGAGGGGGATCCGGGACCTTTAGCTCTGGGGCCAACGTCCTGACTTTC	CASRGGSGTFSSGANVLTF
NA	TRBV28	TRBJ1-2	NA	TGTGCCAGCAGTTTACAGGGAGTATCGAATTGCTACACCTTC	CASSLQGVSNCYTF
NA	TRBV6-4	TRBJ2-7	NA	TGTGCCAGCAGCACGGGTTCCTCCTACAATGAGCAGTACTTC	CASSTGSSYNEQYF
NA	TRBV3-1	TRBJ2-1	TRBD2	TGTGCCAGCAGCCAAGCATCTAGCGGGAGCTCCTACAACGAGCAGTTCTTC	CASSQASSGSSYNEQFF
NA	TRBV15	TRBJ2-5	NA	TGTGCCACCTCCGGATCCGCAGGGAGGTCTGAGCAGTACTTC	CATSGSAGRSEQYF
NA	TRBV7-9	TRBJ2-1	NA	TGTGCCAGCAGCTCCCTTGGTGGTGAGCAGTTCTTC	CASSSLGGEQFF
NA	TRBV7-9	TRBJ2-5	NA	TGTGCCAGCACCGACTCCATGGGACCGATACCGGAGACCCAGTACTTC	CASTDSMGPIPETQYF
NA	TRBV3-1	TRBJ2-7	NA	TGTGCCAGCAGCCAAGAAGAGGTGGCGCAGTACTTC	CASSQEEVAQYF
NA	TRBV7-2	TRBJ2-3	TRBD1	TGTGCCAGCAGCTTAGATCTACAGGGGGCAGATACGCAGTATTTT	CASSLDLQGADTQYF
NA	TRBV7-3	TRBJ2-5	NA	TGTGCCAGCAGCCTCCAGACGGAACAAGAGACCCAGTACTTC	CASSLQTEQETQYF
NA	TRBV27	TRBJ2-7	NA	TGTGCCAGCAGCCCGAACAGAGCCCTCTACGAGCAGTACTTC	CASSPNRALYEQYF
NA	TRBV6-5	TRBJ2-7	TRBD1	TGTGCCAGCAGTGACGACGGGACAGCCAAATACGAGCAGTACTTC	CASSDDGTAKYEQYF
few	TRBV7-9	TRBJ2-7	NA	TGTGCCAGCAGCTTTACCGGGACAACCTACGAGCAGTACTTC	CASSFTGTTYEQYF
NA	TRBV12-3/TRBV12-4	TRBJ1-4	NA	TGTGCCAGCAGTCCCAATGGGGTTGTGGGCGAAAAACTGTTTTTT	CASSPNGVVGEKLFF
NA	TRBV28	TRBJ2-7	TRBD2	TGTGCCAGCAGGGGTCCTAGCGGGGGGTTGGTCGAGCAGTACTTC	CASRGPSGGLVEQYF